This T cell receptor beta chain was sequenced during a study of T cell changes during pregnancy in multiple sclerosis. Germline V gives CDR1 LGHNA, CDR2 YSLEER. V lost 3 bases to trimming and J lost 4 bases; unmatched junction nucleotides: 13. The CDR3 spans 19 residues. Clones were read by immunoSEQ multiplex PCR, and TCRdb kept only the in-frame ones, dropping some. In the table there are 45,000 to 60,000 clones, around 92% of which are singletons. The chain couples TRBV4-3 to TRBJ2-2, with 11 bases that match TRBD2. The origin of this receptor is a female donor in good health, enrolled as a control in a pregnancy study. Here the sequenced sample was peripheral blood, taken after pregnancy. CDR3 bases: TGCGCCAGCAGCCAGGGAGGGGTAACTAGCGGGAGATTCACCGGGGAGCTGTTTTTT. As protein: CASSQGGVTSGRFTGELFF.